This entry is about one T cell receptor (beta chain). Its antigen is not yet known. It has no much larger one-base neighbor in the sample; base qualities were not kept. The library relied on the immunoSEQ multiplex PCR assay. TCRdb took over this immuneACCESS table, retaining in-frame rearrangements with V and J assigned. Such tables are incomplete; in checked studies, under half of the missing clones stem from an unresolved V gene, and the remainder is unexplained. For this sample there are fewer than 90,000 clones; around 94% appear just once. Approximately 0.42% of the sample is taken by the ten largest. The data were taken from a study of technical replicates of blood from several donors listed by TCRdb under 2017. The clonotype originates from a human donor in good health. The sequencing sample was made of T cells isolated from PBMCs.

The DNA sequence reads TGTGCCAGCAGCTTAGGGGGGCCTGAAGCTTTCTTT. Translated, it reads CASSLGGPEAFF. The rearranged segments are TRBV7-9 and TRBJ1-1, with TRBD1 as a weak D call on 6 bases. V and J lose 1 base and 6 bases, and a span of 6 bases separates them. The germline V gene (reference sequence) provides CDR1 SEHNR and CDR2 FQNEAQ. Counted from cysteine to phenylalanine, this CDR3 has 12 amino acids. Of all the DNA, just the CDR3 is kept, 36 bases in frame from base 1.